Below are 3 T cell receptor beta chains sequenced from a single sample in a study of Japanese encephalitis immunity and Zika vaccine responses (dated by TCRdb to the early 2020s). Library creation used 5' RACE. This sample was sequenced with an Illumina MiSeq. TCRdb trimmed the raw reads at Q25, called clones with MiXCR and kept productive beta chains. Each entry is one CDR3 protein sequence, shown with its most common DNA and genes. The sample records just under 300 distinct CDR3 sequences, less than 3% of which are singletons. The top ten hold 25% to 40% of the sample. After labeling with CellTrace CFSE, PBMCs were cultured for less than 7 days in RPMI containing about 8.1% human serum along with peptide pools, each at about 1 ug/mL. On a BD FACSAria, proliferating CD4 T cells were sorted without fixation as live CD56-CD19-CD16-CD3+CD4+ CFSE-low cells. Sample: antigen-activated CD4+ T cells from blood, cultured, taken during a Zika inactivated vaccine study. The receptors stem from an adult woman who received an inactivated Zika virus vaccine.

This clonotype rates as medium-sized. The chain recombines TRBV24-1 with TRBJ2-1; 8 bases fit TRBD1. V lost 5 bases, J lost 7 bases, and 6 bases stayed unmatched. This CDR3 has 14 amino acids. Germline V gene sequence: CDR1 KGHDR, CDR2 SFDVKD. The CDR3 nucleotides read TGTGCCACCAGTGCGTACAGGGGGTTAAATGAGCAGTTCTTC. As protein: CATSAYRGLNEQFF.

In this sample, this clonotype is large (0.1 to 1%). The rearrangement uses TRBV11-1 and TRBJ1-6; 8 positions agree with TRBD1. The CDR3 sequence is 16 residues long. Looked up from germline, CDR1 is SGHAT and CDR2 is FQDESV (reference sequence). Unmatched junction bases numbered 8, after V lost 5 bases and J lost 5 bases. The CDR3 region has the DNA TGTGCCAGCAGCCAGCAGGGGGCTATTAATAATTCACCCCTCCACTTT. Translating it yields CASSQQGAINNSPLHF.

This clonotype is termed medium-sized. The rearrangement uses TRBV5-5 and TRBJ2-3; D not certain. Germline CDR1 is SGHKS and CDR2 is YYEKEE (reference sequence). This CDR3 comprises 16 residues. Deletions cut 0 bases from V and 2 bases from J, with 13 bases between. The CDR3 protein is CASSLDRPVSTDTQYF. The CDR3 DNA sequence: TGTGCCAGCAGCTTGGACCGCCCAGTTTCCACAGATACGCAGTATTTT.